The rows below give T cell receptor beta chains drawn from one sample of a study of monozygotic twins with inflammatory bowel disease. TCRdb reanalyzed the 5' RACE reads and collapses them to one entry per CDR3 protein, without DNA. This sample's table reports about 300,000 distinct CDR3 sequences. Material for sequencing was blood. The receptors stem from a human donor with ulcerative colitis or Crohn's disease, or a healthy co-twin of an affected twin (not recorded which). CDR3s include the opening cysteine and the closing phenylalanine or tryptophan. Each record gives: V gene, J gene, CDR3 protein.

TRBV12-3/TRBV12-4,TRBJ2-2,CASQPTRAGELFF
TRBV9,TRBJ2-1,CASSVWSSSYNEQFF
TRBV24-1,TRBJ2-1,CATSDSSRGTNEQFF
TRBV6-2/TRBV6-3,TRBJ2-7,CATGKGGRAGEQYF
TRBV28,TRBJ2-1,CASSPPRGKKGEQFF
TRBV20-1,TRBJ2-5,CSARDWGRARGQETQYF
TRBV7-2,TRBJ2-2,CASSRRDRALTGELFF
TRBV7-6,TRBJ1-1,CASSSREAGMNTEAFF
TRBV4-3,TRBJ2-7,CASSHAGTGLSAQYF
TRBV5-1,TRBJ2-7,CASSLIVGAQGRGEQNF
TRBV2,TRBJ1-6,CASSELRATGSPLHF
TRBV28,TRBJ2-3,CASSSGLAGGDTQYF
TRBV6-5,TRBJ2-1,CASVGLAGKGEQFF
TRBV3-1,TRBJ2-3,CASSPYSPDTQYF
TRBV6-2/TRBV6-3,TRBJ2-3,CASTNFTDTQYF